The present entry profiles one T cell receptor beta chain with its context. The antigen remains unidentified. The CDR3 runs 16 residues. Germline V gene sequence: CDR1 KGHDR, CDR2 SFDVKD. V shed 4 bases, J shed 3 bases, and the junction held 8 bases outside the gene matches. The sample belongs to a study of T cell responses to AZD1222 COVID-19 vaccine. Findings of the study overall: White British donors predominated, females outnumbered males, and clonal diversity was possibly underestimated.

The assay was immunoSEQ multiplex PCR, and TCRdb's table has in-frame clones only and misses some. The data contain about 120,000 clones, 88% of them singletons. The sequences come from peripheral blood, collected on day 0 of AZD1222 vaccination. The receptor's source is an adult in good health. The chain recombines TRBV24-1 with TRBJ2-3; TRBD2 matches at 8 bases. This chain's CDR3 is CATSDRTSFVTDTQYF. The CDR3 nucleotides read TGTGCCACCAGTGACCGGACTAGCTTCGTGACAGATACGCAGTATTTT.